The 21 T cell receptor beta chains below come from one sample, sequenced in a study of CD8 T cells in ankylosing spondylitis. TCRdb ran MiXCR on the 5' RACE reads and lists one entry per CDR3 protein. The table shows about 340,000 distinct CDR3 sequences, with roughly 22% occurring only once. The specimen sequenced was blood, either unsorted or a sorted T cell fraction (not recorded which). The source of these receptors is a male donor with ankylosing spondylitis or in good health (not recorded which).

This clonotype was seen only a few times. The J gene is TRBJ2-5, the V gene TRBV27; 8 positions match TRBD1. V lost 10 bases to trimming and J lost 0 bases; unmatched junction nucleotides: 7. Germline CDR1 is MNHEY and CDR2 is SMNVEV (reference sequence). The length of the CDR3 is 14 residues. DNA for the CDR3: TGTGCCACCGCAAAGGACAGGGACCAAGAGACCCAGTACTTC. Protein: CATAKDRDQETQYF.

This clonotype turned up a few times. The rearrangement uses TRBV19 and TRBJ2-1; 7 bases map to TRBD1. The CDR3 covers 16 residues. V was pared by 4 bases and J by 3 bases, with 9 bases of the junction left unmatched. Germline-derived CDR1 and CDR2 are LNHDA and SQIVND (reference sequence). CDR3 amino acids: CASSTTTGQNYNEQFF. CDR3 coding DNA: TGTGCCAGTAGTACGACGACGGGACAGAACTACAATGAGCAGTTCTTC.

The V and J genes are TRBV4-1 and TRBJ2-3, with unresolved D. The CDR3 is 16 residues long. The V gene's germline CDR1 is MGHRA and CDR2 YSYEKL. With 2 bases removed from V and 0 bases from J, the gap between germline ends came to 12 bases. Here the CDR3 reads CASSQSKGRSTDTQYF. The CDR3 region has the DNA TGCGCCAGCAGCCAAAGCAAAGGACGGAGCACAGATACGCAGTATTTT.

The DNA for the CDR3 is TGCAGTGCTAGTCGACAGCCTGTCTCCTACAATGAGCAGTTCTTC. Translating gives CSASRQPVSYNEQFF. The V gene is TRBV20-1, the J gene TRBJ2-1; tentatively, D is TRBD1 (5 bases). V shed 3 bases and J shed 0 bases, with 12 bases lying between them. Germline assignment: CDR1 DFQATT and CDR2 SNEGSKA (reference sequence). The CDR3 contains 15 residues.

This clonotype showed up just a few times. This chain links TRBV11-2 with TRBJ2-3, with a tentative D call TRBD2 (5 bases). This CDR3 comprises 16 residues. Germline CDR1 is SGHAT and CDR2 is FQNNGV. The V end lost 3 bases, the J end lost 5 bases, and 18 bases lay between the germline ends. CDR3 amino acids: CASSFGGPRLGDTQYF. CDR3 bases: TGTGCCAGCAGCTTCGGCGGGCCCAGGCTGGGAGATACGCAGTATTTT. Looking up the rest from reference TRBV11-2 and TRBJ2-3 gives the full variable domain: EAGVAQSPRYKIIEKRQSVAFWCNPISGHATLYWYQQILGQGPKLLIQFQNNGVVDDSQLPKDRFSAERLKGVDSTLKIQPAKLEDSAVYLCASSFGGPRLGDTQYFGPGTRLTVL.

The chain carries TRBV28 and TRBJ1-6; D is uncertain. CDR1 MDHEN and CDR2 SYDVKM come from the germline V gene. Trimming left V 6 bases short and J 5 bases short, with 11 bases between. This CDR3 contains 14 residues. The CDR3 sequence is CASSPDLNNSPLHF. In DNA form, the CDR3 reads TGTGCCAGCAGCCCGGACCTTAATAATTCACCCCTCCACTTT. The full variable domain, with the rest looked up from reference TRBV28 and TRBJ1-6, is DVKVTQSSRYLVKRTGEKVFLECVQDMDHENMFWYRQDPGLGLRLIYFSYDVKMKEKGDIPEGYSVSREKKERFSLILESASTNQTSMYLCASSPDLNNSPLHFGNGTRLTVT.

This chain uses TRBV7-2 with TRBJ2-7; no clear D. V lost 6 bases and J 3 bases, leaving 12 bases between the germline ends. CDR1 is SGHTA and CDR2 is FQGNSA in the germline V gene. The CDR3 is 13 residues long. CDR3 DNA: TGTGCCAGCAGGAGGTCGGCGGACTACGAGCAGTACTTC. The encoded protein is CASRRSADYEQYF.

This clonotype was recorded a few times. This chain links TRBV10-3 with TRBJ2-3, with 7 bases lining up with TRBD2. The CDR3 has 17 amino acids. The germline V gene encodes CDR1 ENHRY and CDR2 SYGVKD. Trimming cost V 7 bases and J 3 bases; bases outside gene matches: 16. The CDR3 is CAIKLTWWGGSTDTQYF. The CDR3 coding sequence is TGTGCCATCAAACTGACTTGGTGGGGGGGTAGTACAGATACGCAGTATTTT.

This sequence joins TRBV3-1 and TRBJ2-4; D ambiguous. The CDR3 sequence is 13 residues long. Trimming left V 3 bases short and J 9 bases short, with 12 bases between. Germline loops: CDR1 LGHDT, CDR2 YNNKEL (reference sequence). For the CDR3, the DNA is TGTGCCAGCAGCCACGTCCATGTCGGCATTCAGTACTTC. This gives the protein CASSHVHVGIQYF.

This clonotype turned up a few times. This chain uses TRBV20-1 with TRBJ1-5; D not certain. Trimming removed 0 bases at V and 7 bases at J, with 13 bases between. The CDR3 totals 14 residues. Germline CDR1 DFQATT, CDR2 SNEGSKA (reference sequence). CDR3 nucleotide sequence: TGCAGTGCTAGAGATCGCGGTACGGAGCAGCCCCAGCATTTT. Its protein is CSARDRGTEQPQHF.

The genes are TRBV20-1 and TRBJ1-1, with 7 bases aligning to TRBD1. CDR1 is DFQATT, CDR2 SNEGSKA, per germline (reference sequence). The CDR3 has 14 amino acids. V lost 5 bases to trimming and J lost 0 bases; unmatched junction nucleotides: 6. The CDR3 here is CSAFDRALNTEAFF. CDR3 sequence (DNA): TGCAGTGCTTTCGACAGGGCCCTGAACACTGAAGCTTTCTTT.

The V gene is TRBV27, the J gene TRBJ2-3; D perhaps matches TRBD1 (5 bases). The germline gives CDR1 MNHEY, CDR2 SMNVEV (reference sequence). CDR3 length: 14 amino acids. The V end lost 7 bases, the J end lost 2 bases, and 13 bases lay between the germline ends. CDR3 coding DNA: TGTGCCAGCACTATTGACAGAAACACAGATACGCAGTATTTT. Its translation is CASTIDRNTDTQYF.

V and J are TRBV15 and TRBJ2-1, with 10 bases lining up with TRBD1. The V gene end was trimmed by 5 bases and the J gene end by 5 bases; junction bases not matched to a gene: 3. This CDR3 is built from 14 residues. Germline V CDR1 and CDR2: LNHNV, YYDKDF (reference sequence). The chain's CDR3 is CATSPGQGDNEQFF. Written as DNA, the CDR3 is TGTGCCACCAGCCCCGGACAGGGGGACAATGAGCAGTTCTTC.

The CDR3 region is CASSFRGNTGELFF. CDR3 nucleotides: TGTGCCAGCAGCTTCCGCGGGAACACCGGGGAGCTGTTTTTT. The rearrangement links TRBV11-3 to TRBJ2-2; D not resolved. V was clipped by 3 bases and J by 1 base, with 6 bases between them. The CDR3 contains 14 residues. Germline CDR1 reads SGHNT; CDR2 reads YENEEA.

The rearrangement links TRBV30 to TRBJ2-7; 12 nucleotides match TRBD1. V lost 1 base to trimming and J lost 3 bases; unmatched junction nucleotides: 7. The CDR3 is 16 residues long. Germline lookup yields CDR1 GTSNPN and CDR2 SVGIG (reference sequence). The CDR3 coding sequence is TGTGCCTGGAGTGCCCTCGGGACAGGGGGCTTCTACGAGCAGTACTTC. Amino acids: CAWSALGTGGFYEQYF.

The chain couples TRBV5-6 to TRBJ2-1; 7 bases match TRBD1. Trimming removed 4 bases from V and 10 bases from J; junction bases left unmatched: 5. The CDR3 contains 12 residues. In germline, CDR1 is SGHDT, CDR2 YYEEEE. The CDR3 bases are TGTGCCAGCAGCGCCGACAGGGCCGAGCAGTTCTTC. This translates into CASSADRAEQFF.

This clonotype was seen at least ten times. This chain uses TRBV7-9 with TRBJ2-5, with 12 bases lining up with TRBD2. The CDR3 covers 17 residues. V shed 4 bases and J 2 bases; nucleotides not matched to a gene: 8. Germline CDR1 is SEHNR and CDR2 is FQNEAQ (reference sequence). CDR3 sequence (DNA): TGTGCCAGCAGCTCAAGTCCGGGACTAGCGGGTCAAGAGACCCAGTACTTC. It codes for CASSSSPGLAGQETQYF.

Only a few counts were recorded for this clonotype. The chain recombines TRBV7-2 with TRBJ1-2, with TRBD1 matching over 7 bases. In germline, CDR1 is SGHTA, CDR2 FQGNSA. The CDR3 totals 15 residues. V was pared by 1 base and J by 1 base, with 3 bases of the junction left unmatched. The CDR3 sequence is CASSLVAGGNYGYTF. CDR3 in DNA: TGTGCCAGCAGCTTAGTGGCAGGGGGTAACTATGGCTACACCTTC.

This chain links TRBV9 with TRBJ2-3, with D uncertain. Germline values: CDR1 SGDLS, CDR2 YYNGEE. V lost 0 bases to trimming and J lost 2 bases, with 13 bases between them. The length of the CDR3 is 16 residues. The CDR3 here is CASSVGILLNTDTQYF. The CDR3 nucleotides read TGTGCCAGCAGCGTAGGGATTCTACTAAACACAGATACGCAGTATTTT. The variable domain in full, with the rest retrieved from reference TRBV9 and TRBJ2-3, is DSGVTQTPKHLITATGQRVTLRCSPRSGDLSVYWYQQSLDQGLQFLIQYYNGEERAKGNILERFSAQQFPDLHSELNLSSLELGDSALYFCASSVGILLNTDTQYFGPGTRLTVL.

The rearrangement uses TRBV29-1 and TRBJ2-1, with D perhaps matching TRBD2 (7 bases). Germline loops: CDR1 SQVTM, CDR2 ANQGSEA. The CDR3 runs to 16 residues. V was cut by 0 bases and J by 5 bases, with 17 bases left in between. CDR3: CSVEDFYGGRDNEQFF. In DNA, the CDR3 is TGCAGCGTTGAAGACTTTTACGGGGGGCGGGACAATGAGCAGTTCTTC.

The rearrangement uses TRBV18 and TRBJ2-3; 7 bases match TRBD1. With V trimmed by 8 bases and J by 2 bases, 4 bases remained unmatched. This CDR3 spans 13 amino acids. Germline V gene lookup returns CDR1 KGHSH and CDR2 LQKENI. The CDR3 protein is CASSGQATDTQYF. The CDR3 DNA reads TGTGCCAGCAGTGGACAGGCCACAGATACGCAGTATTTT.